Listed below are T cell receptor beta chains from one sample, sequenced in a study of blood T cell repertoires in COVID-19. TCRdb's copy holds only in-frame clones and misses some; the assay was immunoSEQ multiplex PCR. The sample has roughly 190,000 clones; roughly 86% are singletons. Sequenced: peripheral blood. The receptors here all came from a man in his 70s with acute or convalescent COVID-19. Each CDR3 is given with its conserved first and last residue.

cdr3_length	j_call	v_call	cdr3_aa
15	TRBJ2-1	TRBV5-6	CASSYGLAVNDEQFF
15	TRBJ1-1	TRBV5-4	CASSFPGQEYTEAFF
13	TRBJ1-1	TRBV3-1/TRBV3-2	CASSQDQTGWAFF
13	TRBJ1-2	TRBV5-4	CASSPDRSYGYTF
13	TRBJ2-3	TRBV9	CASSVVLTDTQYF
14	TRBJ2-7	TRBV7-8	CASSLNRLGHEQYF
13	TRBJ1-1	TRBV6-1	CASSERGFTEAFF
13	TRBJ1-1	TRBV18	CASSQSGISEAFF
13	TRBJ1-3	TRBV30	CAWQGSSGNTIYF
14	TRBJ2-7	TRBV19	CASRRERSSDEQYF
18	TRBJ2-1	TRBV7-9	CASRQDLRREGRGNEQFF
14	TRBJ2-1	TRBV3-1/TRBV3-2	CASSHRQGTNEQFF
14	TRBJ1-1	TRBV19	CASQTPGGGTEAFF
20	TRBJ2-1	TRBV7-3	CASSPLAGGPSTGSYNEQFF
13	TRBJ1-1	TRBV3-1/TRBV3-2	CASSPLQGFDAFF
15	TRBJ2-5	TRBV6-6	CASRADYRGGETQYF
14	TRBJ2-5	TRBV2	CASTVGGDQETQYF
15	TRBJ1-5	TRBV14	CASSLGGQGVQPQHF